Listed below are T cell receptor beta chains from one sample, sequenced in a study of blood T cell repertoires in COVID-19. Generated by immunoSEQ multiplex PCR, the TCRdb table keeps only in-frame clones and is missing some. The sample lists about 76,000 clones, approximately 81% occurring once. Sequencing was carried out using peripheral blood. These receptor sequences come from a woman aged 55-70 years with acute or convalescent COVID-19. CDR3s include the opening cysteine and the closing phenylalanine or tryptophan. The order of the fields is J gene, V gene, CDR3 protein.

TRBJ1-2 TRBV24-1 CATYQGEDGYTF
TRBJ2-2 TRBV4-3 CASSSGGLAGVVGELFF
TRBJ1-4 TRBV3-1/TRBV3-2 CASSQATGPNEKLFF
TRBJ2-2 TRBV6-4 CASSESPDRGKVGELFF
TRBJ2-7 TRBV11-2 CASSPTPTVSDSYEQYF
TRBJ2-5 TRBV6-6 CASSDPGQEETQYF
TRBJ2-3 TRBV7-2 CASSLDRGRDTQYF
TRBJ1-1 TRBV11-2 CASSPRQATEAFF
TRBJ2-3 TRBV5-4 CASSLAGYSTDTQYF
TRBJ2-5 TRBV11-3 CASSLGDRAEYQETQYF
TRBJ1-1 TRBV6-5 CASTIGTQNTEAFF
TRBJ2-2 TRBV6-5 CASSRGQGQLFF
TRBJ1-4 TRBV5-4 CASSASTDWVEKLFF
TRBJ2-3 TRBV24-1 CATSDTDRVSDTQYF
TRBJ1-2 TRBV11-2 CASSFGQGPSTF
TRBJ2-3 TRBV7-2 CASSLALRDTTQYF
TRBJ1-3 TRBV14 CASSPRRSGNTIYF
TRBJ1-5 TRBV19 CASKTGYNQPQHF
TRBJ2-3 TRBV10-1 CASSGSLVGEPDTQYF
TRBJ2-3 TRBV6-2/TRBV6-3 CASSSGTSGEADTQYF
TRBJ2-5 TRBV6-2/TRBV6-3 CASSYGDSVTQYF
TRBJ2-2 TRBV9 CASSVVRWGRGTGELFF
TRBJ2-3 TRBV7-9 CASTNRGRGTDTQYF
TRBJ2-7 TRBV24-1 CATSDHMDEQYF
TRBJ2-5 TRBV6-2/TRBV6-3 CASSYTLGTSQVPETQYF
TRBJ2-5 TRBV30 CAWGGRETQYF
TRBJ1-4 TRBV5-1 CASSLNDGTGIEKLFF
TRBJ2-1 TRBV3-1/TRBV3-2 CASSSQLAGSPEQFF
TRBJ2-1 TRBV5-1 CASSLEGAGNEQFF